The source of this T cell receptor beta chain is a study of shared clonotypes between healthy human individuals. Findings and caveats of the study: Since donors were few, the genetic and exposure-history diversity represented was limited.

V was clipped by 7 bases and J by 3 bases, with 12 bases between them. Germline CDR1 reads ENHRY; CDR2 reads SYGVKD. This CDR3 region has 13 residues. This clone was seen only once. Its target is not known. Only in-frame clones appear in the TCRdb table, and some are missing; sequencing was by immunoSEQ multiplex PCR. The repertoire holds around 2,000,000 clones, 85% to 95% seen once, with 0.1% to 0.15% in the top ten. The chain links TRBV10-3 to TRBJ2-5; the D call may be TRBD1 or TRBD2 (6 bases each). This TCR came from a man aged 18 to 30 in good health. The sequencing sample was made of naive CD4+ T cells sorted from blood. Sample subset: CD45RA+ positively selected. The CDR3 nucleotides read TGTGCCATCACGGGGGCGGCGGAAGAGACCCAGTACTTC. It yields the protein CAITGAAEETQYF.